This T cell receptor (beta chain) was found in a study of cytomegalovirus exposure and HLA in healthy donors. Looking at the study overall: Unique TCR beta sequences numbering 117 million came from approximately 180 million T cells in an earlier analysis.

It was with 60 Vbeta and 13 Jbeta primers that the PCR ran. In the study's own analysis: Counted up in a later analysis, unique TCR beta chains came to 65 million to 100 million, with some 11 million shared. Profiled with immunoSEQ multiplex PCR; TCRdb holds only in-frame clones, not every one. V and J calls and clone size are copied from that table; D and trimming were computed from the DNA. The sample contains tens of thousands of clones, about 81% of which appear only once. The germline gives CDR1 SGHVS, CDR2 FNYEAQ. V was cut by 3 bases and J by 4 bases, with 13 bases left in between. CDR3 length: 14 residues. All the people who gave samples were healthy bone marrow donors.

Sample: PBMCs. The clonotype was recovered from a human donor in good health. V usage is TRBV7-6 and J usage is TRBJ2-7; perhaps TRBD1 as D (6 bases). CDR3 sequence (DNA): TGTGCCAGCAGCTTGACGGACAGAGGGTACGAGCAGTACTTC. This translates into CASSLTDRGYEQYF.